This TCR beta chain was recorded in a study of monozygotic twins with inflammatory bowel disease (dated by TCRdb to about 2019). About the study as a whole: The full study comprised around 30 monozygotic twin pairs: nine German pairs (four IBD-concordant, five IBD-discordant) and 19 IBD-discordant Danish pairs. Within discordant pairs, disease-associated traits were sought mainly by comparing IBD patients with their genetically identical healthy co-twins. Each individual had, on average, about 151 000 unique TCRalpha sequences and 181 000 unique TCRbeta sequences available for analysis.

Looking up the germline V gene yields CDR1 ENHRY and CDR2 SYGVKD. The CDR3 goes from the cysteine to the phenylalanine over 14 residues. The DNA is unrecorded. In regard to this clonotype: The clone's antigen remains unknown.

Broader findings and caveats from the paper: The results gave no support for a single strong signal or clonotype linked to IBD. Repertoire similarity did not differ between concordant and discordant twins, possibly due to limited statistical power. Differing immunosuppressive treatments among patients may have added background noise and inter-individual variability to the repertoires. The analysis was unable to tell apart different T cell subtypes. A decrease in TCRbeta repertoire diversity, as measured by inverse Simpson index, was observed in IBD patients compared with their healthy co-twins. IBD patients shared fewer clonotypes with other individuals than healthy twins did, most markedly in patients showing signs of disease activity.

From each donor, a roughly 2.7 ml peripheral blood sample was drawn into PAXgene tubes and stored at -80 degrees C. Total RNA was isolated from whole blood with the PAXgene blood miRNA kit on an automated QIAcube, without T cell sorting. Peripheral blood from monozygotic twin pairs concordant or discordant for inflammatory bowel disease was subjected to deep TCRalpha and TCRbeta repertoire profiling with unique molecular barcoding. Smoking habits were recorded for all twin pairs, with individuals classified as current, former or never smokers. Library method: 5' RACE. Each TCR library was prepared from around 3,400 ng of total RNA. cDNA was synthesized with SMARTScribe reverse transcriptase in eight separate reactions per sample. During cDNA synthesis, template switching was used to introduce unique molecular identifiers that contained a 6-nucleotide sample barcode. Amplification of TCRalpha and TCRbeta cDNA involved two nested PCRs of approximately 16 and 9 cycles, and each PCR was followed by bead purification. Before amplification, the cDNA was treated with uracil DNA-glycosylase and purified using the QIAquick PCR purification kit. The second PCR added Illumina TruSeq-compatible adapters along with sample-specific barcodes. Library quality and concentration were checked on TapeStation and Qubit, and libraries were pooled at about 4.9 ng each. Pooled libraries were sequenced on an Illumina HiSeq2500 single-index Rapid Run with 2 x 100 bp reads and custom sequencing primers. In the authors' own workflow: UMI-based consensus assembly with MiGEC version 1.2.6 was used to correct PCR and sequencing errors. MiXCR version 2.1.1 was used for V(D)J alignment, clonotype assembly and CDR3 extraction. To normalise gene usage, clonotype sharing and MAIT/NKT TCR abundance, the top 1000, 10 000 and 20 000 clonotypes in each sample were analysed. Diversity was computed as the inverse Simpson index with the vegan R package after downsampling to 27 000 UMIs. Paired Mann-Whitney U tests on discordant twin pairs were used, with Benjamini-Hochberg multiple-testing correction. TCRdb reprocessed the reads, and each CDR3 protein sequence is entered once, without DNA. The V and J calls follow TCRdb's processing rather than the paper's. The sample's table lists a count of about 210,000 distinct CDR3 sequences. The ten top clones hold 7.7% of the sample.

The source of this sequence is a human donor with ulcerative colitis or Crohn's disease, or a healthy co-twin of an affected twin (not recorded which). The chain links TRBV10-3 with TRBJ1-2. Sequenced material: blood. CDR3 region: CAISEGAGGYGYTF.